A single sample gave rise to the 14 T cell receptor beta chains below, sequenced in a study of blood T cell repertoires in COVID-19 (dated by TCRdb to the early 2020s). Library construction relied on the immunoSEQ multiplex PCR assay. This immuneACCESS table, as held by TCRdb, lists in-frame sequences with V and J called but not all clones. Of the missing ones, under half trace to an unresolved V gene in checked studies; the others have no known cause. Within this sample are fewer than 80,000 clones, with 86% of them counted one time only. Approximately 6.3% of the sample is held by the ten biggest clonotypes. Input material: peripheral blood. The source is a man older than 75 with COVID-19, enrolled during active disease.

This chain joins TRBV15 and TRBJ1-5; 7 bases match TRBD1. CDR3 length: 15 residues. Germline CDR1 is LNHNV and CDR2 is YYDKDF (reference sequence). V gave up 1 base and J gave up 3 bases; unmatched junction bases: 3. The CDR3 is CATSRGGQYNQPQHF. CDR3 nucleotide sequence: TGTGCCACCAGCAGAGGGGGACAGTACAATCAGCCCCAGCATTTT.

The J gene is TRBJ2-3, the V gene TRBV6-5, with D possibly matching TRBD1 (6 bases). V was trimmed by 6 bases and J by 4 bases, leaving 11 bases between them. The CDR3 consists of 13 residues. Germline V lookup: CDR1 MNHEY, CDR2 SVGAGI. CDR3 sequence reads: CASSQGWADTQYF. CDR3 bases: TGTGCCAGCAGCCAGGGGTGGGCAGATACGCAGTATTTT.

The V and J genes are TRBV24-1 and TRBJ1-1, with D perhaps TRBD1 (6 bases). The CDR3 is made up of 12 amino acids. Germline loops: CDR1 KGHDR, CDR2 SFDVKD. The V end lost 4 bases, the J end lost 9 bases, and 11 bases lay between the germline ends. CDR3 bases: TGTGCCACCAGTGAGATACAGGGAAAAGCTTTCTTT. As protein: CATSEIQGKAFF.

This chain joins TRBV5-1 and TRBJ1-6, with unresolved D. The CDR3 is made up of 13 amino acids. Germline CDR1 reads SGHRS; CDR2 reads YFSETQ. Trimming shortened V by 4 bases and J by 7 bases, and 9 bases separated the two germline ends. CDR3 residues: CASSPEVNSPLHF. The CDR3 DNA sequence: TGCGCCAGCAGCCCGGAGGTCAATTCACCCCTCCACTTT.

The J gene is TRBJ2-2, the V gene TRBV5-1, with 7 positions matching TRBD1. The CDR3 sequence is 15 residues long. The germline CDR1 and CDR2 sequences are SGHRS and YFSETQ. The ends lost 3 bases at V and 1 base at J; junction bases unmatched: 3. As DNA, the CDR3 is TGCGCCAGCAGCTACCGGGACAGGAACACCGGGGAGCTGTTTTTT. Protein sequence: CASSYRDRNTGELFF.

The chain recombines TRBV19 with TRBJ1-2, with TRBD1 matching over 9 bases. CDR1 and CDR2 from the germline V gene are LNHDA and SQIVND (reference sequence). The CDR3 covers 15 residues. Trimming cost V 5 bases and J 5 bases; bases outside gene matches: 9. Written as DNA, the CDR3 is TGTGCCAGTAGTTCCCCGGGACAGGGACGGTATGGCTACACCTTC. This codes for CASSSPGQGRYGYTF.

V gene TRBV2 combines with J gene TRBJ2-2, with 7 bases fitting TRBD2. The germline gives CDR1 SNHLY, CDR2 FYNNEI. V dropped 8 bases and J dropped 4; count of bases not matched to a gene: 4. CDR3 length: 13 residues. The CDR3 DNA reads as TGTGCCAGCGGGGGGGAATCCACCGGGGAGCTGTTTTTT. This encodes CASGGESTGELFF. The entire variable domain, with the rest obtained from reference TRBV2 and TRBJ2-2, is as follows: EPEVTQTPSHQVTQMGQEVILRCVPISNHLYFYWYRQILGQKVEFLVSFYNNEISEKSEIFDDQFSVERPDGSNFTLKIRSTKLEDSAMYFCASGGESTGELFFGEGSRLTVL.

This rearrangement joins TRBV12-3 or TRBV12-4 to TRBJ2-6, with D uncertain. The V and J ends lost 3 bases and 7 bases respectively, with 4 bases between them. This CDR3 comprises 12 residues. CDR3 in amino acids: CASSFIANVLTF. CDR3 nucleotide sequence: TGTGCCAGCAGTTTTATAGCCAACGTCCTGACTTTC.

For this clone: This same CDR3 is encoded by further DNA sequences in the sample. The chain uses TRBV11-2 and TRBJ2-7; 7 nucleotides line up with TRBD1. The germline V gene encodes CDR1 SGHAT and CDR2 FQNNGV. The CDR3 length is 14 residues. V lost 4 bases, J lost 4 bases, and 7 bases stayed unmatched. CDR3 DNA: TGTGCCAGCAGCTCTAGACAGGGTCCGTACGAGCAGTACTTC. Its translation: CASSSRQGPYEQYF.

The CDR3 DNA sequence: TGTGCCAGCAGCCCCGGGACAGGGCATGAAAAACTGTTTTTT. Translation gives CASSPGTGHEKLFF. The chain carries TRBV2 and TRBJ1-4, with TRBD1 identical over 9 bases. V shed 6 bases and J 6 bases; nucleotides not matched to a gene: 5. Looked up from germline, CDR1 is SNHLY and CDR2 is FYNNEI. The length of the CDR3 is 14 residues.

The chain combines TRBV18 with TRBJ1-1; D is uncertain. V was shortened by 2 bases and J by 4 bases, with 8 bases between the two germline ends. Germline lookup yields CDR1 KGHSH and CDR2 LQKENI. This CDR3 spans 13 amino acids. CDR3 DNA: TGTGCCAGCTCACCAACGGGAGGCACTGAAGCTTTCTTT. Translated, it gives CASSPTGGTEAFF.

The V and J genes are TRBV29-1 and TRBJ2-3; 7 nucleotides agree with TRBD1. Germline CDR1 SQVTM, CDR2 ANQGSEA. The length of the CDR3 is 13 residues. Trimming cost V 4 bases and J 5 bases; bases outside gene matches: 6. CDR3 residues: CSVGGGRGDTQYF. CDR3 DNA sequence: TGCAGCGTTGGAGGGGGCCGTGGAGATACGCAGTATTTT.

This clone appeared a few times. This sequence joins TRBV29-1 and TRBJ1-4; D may be TRBD1 (6 bases). The CDR3 loop spans 13 amino acids. Germline values: CDR1 SQVTM, CDR2 ANQGSEA. V was shortened by 5 bases and J by 6 bases, with 13 bases between the two germline ends. CDR3 amino acids: CSVSQGPDEKLFF. The CDR3 DNA reads as TGCAGCGTTAGTCAGGGGCCCGATGAAAAACTGTTTTTT.

This chain joins TRBV2 and TRBJ1-4; 8 bases are shared with TRBD1. V shed 4 bases, J shed 6 bases, and the junction held 4 bases outside the gene matches. The CDR3 is 14 residues long. CDR1 is SNHLY, CDR2 FYNNEI, per germline. The chain's CDR3 is CASSADRGHEKLFF. Here the CDR3 DNA reads TGTGCCAGCAGTGCTGACAGGGGCCATGAAAAACTGTTTTTT.